Below, 3 T cell receptor beta chains from the same sample are listed, as sequenced in a study of early T cells in non-severe SARS-CoV-2 infection. TCRdb redid the calling of the 5' RACE reads with MiXCR, one entry per CDR3 protein. The table shows around 58,000 distinct CDR3 sequences, with roughly 13% occurring only once. The sequencing input was whole blood. These receptors all stem from an adult who was a healthcare worker with PCR-confirmed SARS-CoV-2 infection or an uninfected control (not recorded which).

The chain couples TRBV4-2 to TRBJ2-2; no firm D call. CDR3 length equals 15 residues. V was shortened by 0 bases and J by 5 bases, with 10 bases between the two germline ends. Germline CDR1 reads LGHNA; CDR2 reads YNFKEQ. CDR3 in DNA: TGTGCCAGCAGCCAAGATAGGCTGGAGACCGGGGAGCTGTTTTTT. Protein: CASSQDRLETGELFF.

This clonotype was seen more than once but under ten times. The chain links TRBV7-2 to TRBJ1-5, with a weak D call TRBD1 (6 bases). V was cut by 3 bases and J by 1 base, with 13 bases left in between. This CDR3 has 16 amino acids. The germline CDR1 and CDR2 sequences are SGHTA and FQGNSA. The chain's CDR3 is CASSLWGGASNQPQHF. Here the CDR3 DNA reads TGTGCCAGCAGCTTGTGGGGGGGCGCGAGCAATCAGCCCCAGCATTTT.

This clonotype was seen a handful of times. The chain combines TRBV21-1 with TRBJ1-4; the table's D call, TRBD1, has no DNA check behind it. TRBV21-1 is a known pseudogene. This CDR3 region has 15 residues. CDR3 residues: CASSKVETGLRKLFF. CDR3 in DNA: TGTGCCAGCAGCAAAGTCGAGACAGGGTTAAGAAAACTGTTTTTT.